These 10 T cell receptor beta chains share one sample of origin, sequenced in a study of Tregs in tolerant kidney transplant recipients. Produced via immunoSEQ multiplex PCR; TCRdb's table is partial and in-frame only. Recorded here are tens of thousands of clones; the top ten clones represent about 0.83%. The input for sequencing was CD4+ T cells from blood, taken before the transplant. The origin of the receptors is a human donor who received a combined kidney and bone marrow transplant.

As for this clone: The missing CDR3 end, 3 residues past where the read stops, is filled in from the germline J gene. J is TRBJ1-2 and V is TRBV5-1, with D unresolved. Germline V gene sequence: CDR1 SGHRS, CDR2 YFSETQ. The CDR3 spans 14 residues. The DNA read from the CDR3 is TGCGCCAGCAGCTTCTCTCTTTCGTCCCTGGGC. Protein sequence: CASSFSLSSLG. The whole CDR3 reads CASSFSLSSLGYTF.

Regarding this clone: The DNA ends 3 residues before the CDR3 does, and the rest of the CDR3 is filled in from the germline J gene. V usage is TRBV5-1 and J usage is TRBJ2-5; 7 nucleotides match TRBD2. Looked up from germline, CDR1 is SGHRS and CDR2 is YFSETQ. The CDR3 sequence is 15 residues long. The J segment lost 4 bases and the V segment lost 2 bases, leaving 8 bases of the junction unmatched. Partial CDR3 DNA: TGCGCCAGCAGCTTAGACGCGGGGGATAGAGAGACC. It translates to CASSLDAGDRET. The entire CDR3 reads CASSLDAGDRETQYF.

With respect to this clone: Read data end 3 residues before the CDR3 end; the end is taken from the germline J gene. The J gene is TRBJ1-1, the V gene TRBV19; 7 positions match TRBD1. The germline CDR1 and CDR2 sequences are LNHDA and SQIVND (reference sequence). The CDR3 loop spans 16 amino acids. J was trimmed by 0 bases and V by 7 bases; bases with no gene match: 11. Incomplete CDR3 DNA: TGTGCCAGTAAGGGGGCAACAGGGAAGGTGAACACTGAA. Translated: CASKGATGKVNTE. The CDR3 reads in full as CASKGATGKVNTEAFF. The full variable domain, its missing parts supplied by reference TRBV19 and TRBJ1-1, is DGGITQSPKYLFRKEGQNVTLSCEQNLNHDAMYWYRQDPGQGLRLIYYSQIVNDFQKGDIAEGYSVSREKKESFPLTVTSAQKNPTAFYLCASKGATGKVNTEAFFGQGTRLTVV.

Comment on this clone: The observed sequence ends 3 residues before the CDR3 terminus, with the missing tail filled in from the germline J gene. This chain uses TRBV5-1 with TRBJ1-2; D may be TRBD1 (6 bases). CDR1 and CDR2 from the germline V gene are SGHRS and YFSETQ. The CDR3 sequence is 13 residues long. The sequenced CDR3 bases are TGCGCCAGCAGCACAGAACAGGGACGGGGC. This sequence encodes CASSTEQGRG. The CDR3 as a whole reads CASSTEQGRGYTF.

For this clone: The read gets to within 3 residues of the CDR3 end, and the germline J gene fills in the rest. This sequence joins TRBV20-1 and TRBJ2-5; 11 bases agree with TRBD2. Germline assignment: CDR1 DFQATT and CDR2 SNEGSKA (reference sequence). V was clipped by 7 bases and J by 4 bases; unmatched bases: 2. The CDR3 is made up of 12 amino acids. The sequenced CDR3 bases are TGCAGTGTTACTAGCGGGGGAGAGACC. Amino acid sequence: CSVTSGGET. The entire CDR3 reads CSVTSGGETQYF.

As for this clone: The read is 3 residues too short to cover the CDR3 end, so that end is filled in from the germline J gene. This chain joins TRBV7-2 and TRBJ1-4; D is unclear. The CDR3 runs to 15 residues. Germline CDR1 is SGHTA and CDR2 is FQGNSA. The germline V and J ends were trimmed by 3 bases and 6 bases, with 14 bases remaining between them. The CDR3 region is CASSLDGVTDEKLFF. The sequenced part of the CDR3 DNA is TGTGCCAGCAGCTTGGACGGGGTCACCGATGAAAAA.

The CDR3: CASSPSVRGEQYF. The sequenced part of the CDR3 DNA is TGTGCCAGCAGCCCTTCGGTACGGGGCGAG. The chain carries TRBV5-6 and TRBJ2-7, with D perhaps TRBD2 (5 bases). The read comes to an end 3 residues before the CDR3 does, leaving the germline J gene to fill in the end. Germline CDR1 SGHDT, CDR2 YYEEEE. The CDR3 is 13 residues long. Trimming pared 4 bases from V and 6 bases from J, leaving 14 bases between.

Of note for this clone: Read sequence stops 3 residues before the CDR3 end, and the germline J gene provides the missing end. This rearrangement joins TRBV5-1 to TRBJ1-3; D is unresolved. Trimming took off 4 bases at V and 0 bases at J, with 8 bases between the two ends. CDR3 length: 14 amino acids. Germline loops: CDR1 SGHRS, CDR2 YFSETQ. The CDR3 sequence: CASSPADSGNTIYF. The covered CDR3 bases are TGCGCCAGCAGCCCAGCGGACTCTGGAAACACC.

About this clone: The CDR3 end is not reached by the read, which stops 3 residues before it; the germline J gene fills it in. The rearrangement joins TRBV14 to TRBJ1-2; D gene uncertain. Germline V gives CDR1 SGHDN, CDR2 FVKESK. The CDR3 runs to 13 residues. With 0 bases removed from V and 7 bases from J, the gap between germline ends came to 9 bases. CDR3 protein: CASSQDTGFGYTF. CDR3 DNA, as far as it was read: TGTGCCAGCAGCCAAGATACGGGGTTTGGC.

Turning to this clone: The read falls 3 residues short of the CDR3 end, and the missing part is taken from the germline J gene. The J gene is TRBJ2-2, the V gene TRBV19; tentative D call: TRBD1 (6 bases). The length of the CDR3 is 16 residues. In germline, CDR1 is LNHDA, CDR2 SQIVND (reference sequence). V lost 5 bases, J lost 2 bases, and 15 bases lay in between. CDR3 DNA, as far as it was read: TGTGCCAGTAGTGCACAGGGTATAGGTAACACCGGGGAG. Translating gives CASSAQGIGNTGE. The CDR3, in full, reads CASSAQGIGNTGELFF.